A selection of T cell receptor beta chains follows, all from one sample in a study of blood T cells in healthy people across ages. TCRdb re-called the 5' RACE reads with MiXCR, one entry per CDR3 protein. The table has approximately 2,000,000 distinct CDR3 sequences, around 42% seen once. The source material was blood. The receptors come from a human donor in good health. Both conserved end residues are part of each CDR3. A D gene is named only where the DNA matches it firmly. Rows give clone size only sometimes, using once, few, many, or a class for an expanded clone.

CDR3 DNA: TGTGCCAGCAGTTACGGACATCCCTTAAACATTCAGTACTTC
CDR3 protein: CASSYGHPLNIQYF
J gene: TRBJ2-4
V gene: TRBV6-5
D gene: .
clone size: few

CDR3 DNA: TGCAGCGGAAGACAGGGTATCGCGGGTGAGCAGTTCTTC
CDR3 protein: CSGRQGIAGEQFF
J gene: TRBJ2-1
V gene: TRBV29-1
D gene: TRBD1
clone size: many

CDR3 DNA: TGTGCCGGCAGTGCGGGGGTGTACTACGAGCAGTACTTC
CDR3 protein: CAGSAGVYYEQYF
J gene: TRBJ2-7
V gene: TRBV11-2
D gene: TRBD2
clone size: once

CDR3 DNA: TGTGCCAGCAGTGAACAGGGATTGACAGATACGCAGTATTTT
CDR3 protein: CASSEQGLTDTQYF
J gene: TRBJ2-3
V gene: TRBV2
D gene: .
clone size: .

CDR3 DNA: TGCGCCAGCAGCCAAGATGTCGGCAGGGCTAACTATGGCTACACCTTC
CDR3 protein: CASSQDVGRANYGYTF
J gene: TRBJ1-2
V gene: TRBV4-3
D gene: .
clone size: many

CDR3 DNA: TGTGCCATCAGTGAAGAAGGGGGGAGTCAGGGTGGGACCCAGTACTTC
CDR3 protein: CAISEEGGSQGGTQYF
J gene: TRBJ2-5
V gene: TRBV10-3
D gene: .
clone size: .

CDR3 DNA: TGTGCCAGCAGCGCGGGGGAGGGTGTAGAGACCCAGTACTTC
CDR3 protein: CASSAGEGVETQYF
J gene: TRBJ2-5
V gene: TRBV9
D gene: TRBD2
clone size: few

CDR3 DNA: TGTGCCAGCAGTGACTCCCGACAGATTGCCTACGAGCAGTACTTC
CDR3 protein: CASSDSRQIAYEQYF
J gene: TRBJ2-7
V gene: TRBV25-1
D gene: .
clone size: .

CDR3 DNA: TGCAGTGCTAGGAGAGGAGGGGGCACCGGGGAGCGGTTTTTT
CDR3 protein: CSARRGGGTGERFF
J gene: TRBJ2-2
V gene: TRBV20-1
D gene: .
clone size: .

CDR3 DNA: TGTGCCACCAGCAGAGGATTACGGGACAGCTCCTACGAGCAGTACTTC
CDR3 protein: CATSRGLRDSSYEQYF
J gene: TRBJ2-7
V gene: TRBV15
D gene: TRBD1
clone size: few

CDR3 DNA: TGCAGTGCTAGCTCCGGGACAGGCATTAATGAAAAGCTGTTTTTT
CDR3 protein: CSASSGTGINEKLFF
J gene: TRBJ1-4
V gene: TRBV20-1
D gene: TRBD1
clone size: few

CDR3 DNA: TGTGCCAGCAGTTTTCAGGGGGGTGGGGGATCTTTTTCACCCCTCCACTTT
CDR3 protein: CASSFQGGGGSFSPLHF
J gene: TRBJ1-6
V gene: TRBV12-3/TRBV12-4
D gene: TRBD1
clone size: .

CDR3 DNA: TGCAGTGCTAGAGTCTCGTCTAGTGGGGGTACAATGAAGCAGTTCTTC
CDR3 protein: CSARVSSSGGTMKQFF
J gene: TRBJ2-1
V gene: TRBV20-1
D gene: .
clone size: few

CDR3 DNA: TGTGCCACCAGTGATTCGGACAGGGTCAGGACCTACAATGAGCAGTTCTTC
CDR3 protein: CATSDSDRVRTYNEQFF
J gene: TRBJ2-1
V gene: TRBV24-1
D gene: TRBD1
clone size: few

CDR3 DNA: TGTGCCACTTCCCATGGGACCCAGTACTTC
CDR3 protein: CATSHGTQYF
J gene: TRBJ2-5
V gene: TRBV28
D gene: .
clone size: .

CDR3 DNA: TGTGCCAGCAGTTACCGGGACGCCACAAGTCGAGCTTTCTTT
CDR3 protein: CASSYRDATSRAFF
J gene: TRBJ1-1
V gene: TRBV12-3/TRBV12-4
D gene: .
clone size: .

CDR3 DNA: TGCGCCAGCAGCCAAGTGTCTCCCCCTAGGGAGCAGTACTTC
CDR3 protein: CASSQVSPPREQYF
J gene: TRBJ2-7
V gene: TRBV4-1
D gene: .
clone size: .

CDR3 DNA: TGCGCCAGCAGCTTGGCTCCAAGGAGTCCAATTTACGAGCAGTACTTC
CDR3 protein: CASSLAPRSPIYEQYF
J gene: TRBJ2-7
V gene: TRBV5-1
D gene: .
clone size: few

CDR3 DNA: TGTGCCAGCAGCTCACCCGGGAGTAGGGACACCTTC
CDR3 protein: CASSSPGSRDTF
J gene: TRBJ1-2
V gene: TRBV7-9
D gene: .
clone size: few

CDR3 DNA: TGTGCCAGCAGTTTAGCAGGGGCGGACTTCGAGGGCTACACCTTC
CDR3 protein: CASSLAGADFEGYTF
J gene: TRBJ1-2
V gene: TRBV12-3/TRBV12-4
D gene: .
clone size: .

CDR3 DNA: TGCAGTGCTAGAGTTCACGGATTTAACTATGGCTACACCTTC
CDR3 protein: CSARVHGFNYGYTF
J gene: TRBJ1-2
V gene: TRBV20-1
D gene: .
clone size: .

CDR3 DNA: TGTGCCAGCAGTTTAATTGGGGCGGGTACCGAGCAGTACTTC
CDR3 protein: CASSLIGAGTEQYF
J gene: TRBJ2-7
V gene: TRBV12-3/TRBV12-4
D gene: .
clone size: .

CDR3 DNA: TGCGCCAGCAGCTTGAGGCGGGGGGGCTGGAATGAGCAGTTCTTC
CDR3 protein: CASSLRRGGWNEQFF
J gene: TRBJ2-1
V gene: TRBV5-1
D gene: TRBD2
clone size: .

CDR3 DNA: TGTGCCAGCAGGCCCGGGACAGTTGGATCGGGGCTGGGGGAGCAGTACTTC
CDR3 protein: CASRPGTVGSGLGEQYF
J gene: TRBJ2-5
V gene: TRBV6-6
D gene: TRBD1
clone size: .

CDR3 DNA: TGTGCCAGCACGAGGGAGGGCAATCAGCCCCAGCATTTT
CDR3 protein: CASTREGNQPQHF
J gene: TRBJ1-5
V gene: TRBV6-1
D gene: .
clone size: few

CDR3 DNA: TGCAGCGTTGGCACAGGGGCAGCACTGTTTTTT
CDR3 protein: CSVGTGAALFF
J gene: TRBJ1-4
V gene: TRBV29-1
D gene: TRBD1
clone size: few

CDR3 DNA: TGTGCCAGCAGCCCAGATCGGGGACTCCGTAATGAAGCTTTCTTT
CDR3 protein: CASSPDRGLRNEAFF
J gene: TRBJ1-1
V gene: TRBV7-3
D gene: .
clone size: .

CDR3 DNA: TGTGCCAGCAATCCCGAAGGATTCACCTCCAATGAGCAGTTCTTC
CDR3 protein: CASNPEGFTSNEQFF
J gene: TRBJ2-1
V gene: TRBV12-3/TRBV12-4
D gene: .
clone size: .

CDR3 DNA: TGTGCCAGCAGCGGGCCGGGACAGGGGAACACTGAAGCTTTCTTT
CDR3 protein: CASSGPGQGNTEAFF
J gene: TRBJ1-1
V gene: TRBV5-5
D gene: TRBD1
clone size: .

CDR3 DNA: TGTGCCAGCAGTGATGGGGCCCCTGCAACTAATGAAAAACTGTTTTTT
CDR3 protein: CASSDGAPATNEKLFF
J gene: TRBJ1-4
V gene: TRBV2
D gene: .
clone size: few

CDR3 DNA: TGCAGCGTGGGACTAAGGGACAGGGGAGGTACGCAGTATTTT
CDR3 protein: CSVGLRDRGGTQYF
J gene: TRBJ2-3
V gene: TRBV29-1
D gene: TRBD1
clone size: .

CDR3 DNA: TGTGCCAGCAGCTCCCCTTCGATAGCGGGGTTTCGGTACTTC
CDR3 protein: CASSSPSIAGFRYF
J gene: TRBJ2-1
V gene: TRBV11-2
D gene: TRBD2
clone size: .

CDR3 DNA: TGTGCCAGCAGTTTGGACAGGGGGCTCGACGAGACCCAGTACTTC
CDR3 protein: CASSLDRGLDETQYF
J gene: TRBJ2-5
V gene: TRBV12-3/TRBV12-4
D gene: TRBD1
clone size: .